The T cell receptor beta chain under discussion was sequenced for a study of cytomegalovirus exposure and HLA in healthy donors. Primers included in the PCR were 60 Vbeta and 13 Jbeta primers. The data were produced by immunoSEQ multiplex PCR, yet TCRdb's version contains in-frame clones alone and is incomplete. Seen here are 70,000 to 90,000 clones, roughly 82% observed once, and the top ten hold around 10%. On this clone itself: The antigen remains unidentified.

This CDR3 has 15 amino acids. V shed 0 bases, J shed 2 bases, and the junction held 4 bases outside the gene matches. Germline V gene sequence: CDR1 MNHNY, CDR2 SVGAGI (reference sequence). Whole-study results and caveats: In an earlier analysis, about 87% or about 30%: the productive usage of most TCR beta V segments. In vitro assays verified that three CMV-associated chains recognized CMV antigens specifically. In a later analysis, productive TCRs from donors in an Asian-associated ancestry cluster reportedly carried fewer N-insertions than the cohort mean.

Unrecorded immune exposures were likely, despite nominal health at sampling. The specimen was PBMCs. The TCR originated in a male donor in good health and CMV-seropositive. The J gene is TRBJ2-7, the V gene TRBV6-6, with 7 bases identical to TRBD1. The CDR3 here is CASSYSGDSTYEQYF. In DNA form, the CDR3 reads TGTGCCAGCAGTTACTCGGGGGACAGCACCTACGAGCAGTACTTC.